This passage covers 24 T cell receptor beta chains from one sample sequenced in a study of technical replicates of blood from a handful of donors. The table came from immunoSEQ multiplex PCR; TCRdb's copy has only in-frame clones and leaves some out. In the table there are 60,000 to 85,000 clones, roughly 94% of which are singletons. The sample consisted of T cells isolated from PBMCs. The receptors derive from a human donor in good health.

J is TRBJ1-1 and V is TRBV18, with a possible D match to TRBD1 (5 bases). The germline V gene encodes CDR1 KGHSH and CDR2 LQKENI. The CDR3 length is 14 residues. V was cut by 8 bases and J by 4 bases, with 17 bases left in between. The DNA of the CDR3 is TGTGCCAGCCACTCATCGGGAGGGGCCACTGAAGCTTTCTTT. This encodes CASHSSGGATEAFF.

Only a few counts were recorded for this clone. The chain links TRBV7-9 to TRBJ2-2; 10 bases are a match to TRBD1. CDR1 and CDR2 (germline): SEHNR, FQNEAQ (reference sequence). The CDR3 length is 15 residues. Unmatched junction bases numbered 4, after V lost 5 bases and J lost 4 bases. The DNA of the CDR3 is TGTGCCAGCAGCCGACAGGGGGCGAGCACCGGGGAGCTGTTTTTT. Encoded protein: CASSRQGASTGELFF.

V gene TRBV7-2 combines with J gene TRBJ2-7, with D maybe TRBD2 (6 bases). The CDR3 is 14 amino acids. Between the trimmed V and J ends, which lost 0 bases and 5 bases, there was a span of 11 bases. Germline CDR1 SGHTA, CDR2 FQGNSA. The CDR3 loop reads CASSLAGGRNEQYF. CDR3 bases: TGTGCCAGCAGCTTAGCGGGGGGTAGGAACGAGCAGTACTTC.

The chain is built from TRBV28 and TRBJ1-5; 8 bases are shared with TRBD1. The V segment lost 3 bases and the J segment 6 bases; nucleotides outside the gene matches: 1. CDR3 length: 13 amino acids. Per germline, CDR1 MDHEN and CDR2 SYDVKM. The CDR3 nucleotides are TGTGCCAGCAGTTTGACAGGGGCTCAGCCCCAGCATTTT. Translating it yields CASSLTGAQPQHF.

The chain uses TRBV6-1 and TRBJ2-2; 9 bases match TRBD1. The CDR3 is 15 residues long. The V segment lost 6 bases and the J segment 6 bases; nucleotides outside the gene matches: 8. Germline loops: CDR1 MNHNS, CDR2 SASEGT. The CDR3 nucleotides read TGTGCCAGCAGCTGGGGACAGGGTAACGCCGGGGAGCTGTTTTTT. It encodes CASSWGQGNAGELFF.

J is TRBJ1-3 and V is TRBV5-4; the D gene is possibly TRBD1 (5 bases). Germline CDR1 SGHNT, CDR2 YYREEE (reference sequence). V lost 9 bases and J 0 bases, leaving 10 bases between the germline ends. CDR3 length: 13 residues. The CDR3 nucleotides read TGTGCCACCCAGGGCGGCTCTGGAAACACCATATATTTT. Protein product: CATQGGSGNTIYF.

V gene TRBV19 combines with J gene TRBJ2-5; D is perhaps TRBD1 (6 bases). CDR1 and CDR2 from the germline V gene are LNHDA and SQIVND (reference sequence). The CDR3 spans 14 residues. V shed 4 bases and J shed 5 bases, with 14 bases lying between them. DNA for the CDR3: TGTGCCAGTAGTACACAGGGTGCCGGCGAGACCCAGTACTTC. This encodes CASSTQGAGETQYF.

The chain couples TRBV27 to TRBJ2-7; 11 bases fit TRBD2. The CDR3 extends over 15 amino acids. Per the germline V gene, CDR1 is MNHEY and CDR2 is SMNVEV (reference sequence). V was pared by 5 bases and J by 3 bases, with 6 bases of the junction left unmatched. This chain's CDR3 is CASSPGTSGHYEQYF. The CDR3 nucleotides read TGTGCCAGCAGTCCCGGGACTAGCGGACACTACGAGCAGTACTTC.

This CDR3 reads CASSVGTGIYGYTF. CDR3 sequence (DNA): TGTGCCAGCAGCGTAGGGACAGGGATCTATGGCTACACCTTC. The rearrangement joins TRBV9 to TRBJ1-2; TRBD1 aligns across 8 bases. From germline, CDR1 is SGDLS and CDR2 YYNGEE. The V and J ends lost 0 bases and 4 bases, in that order; junction bases with no gene match: 2. The CDR3 contains 14 residues.

Comments on this clone: The same CDR3 can be traced to other DNA sequences in this sample. The chain couples TRBV28 to TRBJ1-1; 7 nucleotides agree with TRBD1. Germline CDR1 reads MDHEN; CDR2 reads SYDVKM. The CDR3 has 12 amino acids. V was pared by 5 bases and J by 4 bases, with 1 base of the junction left unmatched. The CDR3 loop reads CASSPGGTEAFF. CDR3 nucleotide sequence: TGTGCCAGCAGTCCAGGGGGCACTGAAGCTTTCTTT.

The chain is built from TRBV5-4 and TRBJ2-5; TRBD2 agrees at 10 bases. CDR1 is SGHNT, CDR2 YYREEE, per germline (reference sequence). The CDR3 is 17 amino acids. The V segment lost 4 bases and the J segment 5 bases; nucleotides outside the gene matches: 14. The CDR3 coding sequence is TGTGCCAGCAGCACCGGATTAGCGGGGGGAGGTCGGGAGACCCAGTACTTC. Translating it yields CASSTGLAGGGRETQYF.

This rearrangement joins TRBV2 to TRBJ1-5, with 7 positions matching TRBD1. CDR1 and CDR2 (germline): SNHLY, FYNNEI. The V gene end was trimmed by 6 bases and the J gene end by 7 bases; junction bases not matched to a gene: 9. The CDR3 extends over 14 amino acids. For the CDR3, the DNA is TGTGCCAGCAGCGGTAGGACAGGCTACCAGCCCCAGCATTTT. Its protein is CASSGRTGYQPQHF.

This rearrangement joins TRBV11-3 to TRBJ1-2; possible D gene TRBD1, 6 bases. Between the trimmed V and J ends, which lost 0 bases and 7 bases, there was a span of 6 bases. The germline V gene encodes CDR1 SGHNT and CDR2 YENEEA. The CDR3 loop spans 12 amino acids. The CDR3: CASSLDRGGYTF. CDR3 sequence (DNA): TGTGCCAGCAGCTTAGACAGGGGTGGCTACACCTTC.

The gene calls are TRBV9 and TRBJ1-2, with D possibly TRBD1 on 5 matching bases. This CDR3 spans 14 amino acids. CDR1 and CDR2 (germline): SGDLS, YYNGEE. The germline V and J ends were trimmed by 0 bases and 4 bases, with 10 bases remaining between them. The CDR3 nucleotides read TGTGCCAGCAGCGTAGGGCAGGGTCCCTATGGCTACACCTTC. This sequence encodes CASSVGQGPYGYTF.

This chain's CDR3 is CASSYLGTGGYEQYF. The CDR3 bases are TGTGCCAGCAGTTACTTGGGGACAGGGGGCTACGAGCAGTACTTC. The chain is built from TRBV6-5 and TRBJ2-7, with 11 bases lining up with TRBD1. Per the germline V gene, CDR1 is MNHEY and CDR2 is SVGAGI. CDR3 length equals 15 residues. V dropped 1 base and J dropped 3; count of bases not matched to a gene: 2.

The chain joins TRBV5-1 to TRBJ1-4; TRBD1 matches 7 bases. After removal of 5 bases from V and 5 bases from J, the junction contained 6 bases not matched to a gene. The CDR3 spans 14 residues. Germline V lookup: CDR1 SGHRS, CDR2 YFSETQ. CDR3 loop: CASRKQGKNEKLFF. The DNA for the CDR3 is TGCGCCAGCAGAAAACAGGGGAAGAATGAAAAACTGTTTTTT.

The CDR3 DNA reads TGTGCCAGCAGTTACCCCTATTTTCAGCCCCAGCATTTT. Protein: CASSYPYFQPQHF. The chain recombines TRBV6-5 with TRBJ1-5; D gene ambiguous. Trimming took off 2 bases at V and 6 bases at J, with 8 bases between the two ends. CDR1 and CDR2 from the germline V gene are MNHEY and SVGAGI. CDR3 length: 13 amino acids.

The V gene is TRBV15, the J gene TRBJ1-2, with 9 bases that match TRBD1. The length of the CDR3 is 16 residues. The V and J ends lost 5 bases and 0 bases, in that order; junction bases with no gene match: 7. The V gene's germline CDR1 is LNHNV and CDR2 YYDKDF (reference sequence). In nucleotides, the CDR3 is TGTGCCACCAGCGTGGGGACAGGGCTTTCTAACTATGGCTACACCTTC. It codes for CATSVGTGLSNYGYTF.

The chain is built from TRBV5-1 and TRBJ2-1; unclear D gene. The CDR3 is made up of 14 amino acids. The germline V gene encodes CDR1 SGHRS and CDR2 YFSETQ. V shed 0 bases and J shed 4 bases, with 8 bases lying between them. The CDR3 sequence: CASSLGSVYNEQFF. CDR3 DNA sequence: TGCGCCAGCAGCTTGGGGTCAGTGTACAATGAGCAGTTCTTC.

The gene calls are TRBV28 and TRBJ2-1; 8 nucleotides agree with TRBD2. This CDR3 spans 14 amino acids. The germline V gene has CDR1 MDHEN and CDR2 SYDVKM. Germline trimming cut 7 bases from V and 2 bases from J; bases unmatched to any gene: 4. The CDR3 region is CASTGGGPYNEQFF. The DNA of the CDR3 is TGTGCCAGCACGGGCGGGGGGCCCTACAATGAGCAGTTCTTC.

The gene calls are TRBV5-1 and TRBJ1-2; 7 nucleotides line up with TRBD1. The V gene's germline CDR1 is SGHRS and CDR2 YFSETQ. V was pared by 0 bases and J by 7 bases, with 6 bases of the junction left unmatched. The CDR3 totals 14 residues. This CDR3 reads CASSLAQGVLGYTF. Written as DNA, the CDR3 is TGCGCCAGCAGCTTGGCCCAGGGGGTGCTTGGCTACACCTTC.

Only one count was recorded for this clone. This chain joins TRBV7-2 and TRBJ2-7; no clear D. V lost 2 bases, J lost 0 bases, and 8 bases lay in between. Germline values: CDR1 SGHTA, CDR2 FQGNSA. This CDR3 comprises 14 residues. CDR3 amino acids: CASSLIADSYEQYF. Here the CDR3 DNA reads TGTGCCAGCAGCTTAATTGCAGACTCCTACGAGCAGTACTTC.

V is TRBV5-1 and J is TRBJ2-7, with 9 bases aligning to TRBD2. V was clipped by 4 bases and J by 5 bases; unmatched bases: 22. The CDR3 extends over 19 amino acids. CDR1 is SGHRS, CDR2 YFSETQ, per germline. CDR3 residues: CASSAGDRAGSGRPNEQYF. CDR3 sequence (DNA): TGCGCCAGCAGCGCGGGCGACAGGGCGGGTAGCGGGAGACCCAACGAGCAGTACTTC.

This chain joins TRBV27 and TRBJ1-1, with TRBD1 matching 7 bases. Per germline, CDR1 MNHEY and CDR2 SMNVEV (reference sequence). J gave up 5 bases and V 6 bases, and 12 bases lay outside the gene matches. The CDR3 is 15 residues long. CDR3 sequence: CASRRDTGAWTEAFF. CDR3 DNA: TGTGCCAGCAGGAGGGACACAGGGGCTTGGACTGAAGCTTTCTTT.